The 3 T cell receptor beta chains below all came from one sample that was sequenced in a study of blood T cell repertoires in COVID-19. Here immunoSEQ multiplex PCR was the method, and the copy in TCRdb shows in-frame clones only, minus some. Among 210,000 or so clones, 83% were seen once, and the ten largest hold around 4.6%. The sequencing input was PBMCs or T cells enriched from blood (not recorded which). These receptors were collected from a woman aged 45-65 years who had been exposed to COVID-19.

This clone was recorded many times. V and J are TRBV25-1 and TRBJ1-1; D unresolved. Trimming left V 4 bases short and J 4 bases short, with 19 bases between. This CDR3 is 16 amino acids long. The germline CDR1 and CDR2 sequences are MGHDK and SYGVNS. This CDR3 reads CASSAAVGRVGTEAFF. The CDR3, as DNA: TGTGCCAGCAGTGCGGCGGTAGGCCGGGTGGGCACTGAAGCTTTCTTT.

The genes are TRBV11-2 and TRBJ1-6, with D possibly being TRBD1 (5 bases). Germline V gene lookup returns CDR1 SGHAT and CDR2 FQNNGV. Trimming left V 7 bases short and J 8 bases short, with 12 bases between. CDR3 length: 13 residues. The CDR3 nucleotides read TGTGCCAGCACCAAGTCCAGGGATTCACCCCTCCACTTT. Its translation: CASTKSRDSPLHF.

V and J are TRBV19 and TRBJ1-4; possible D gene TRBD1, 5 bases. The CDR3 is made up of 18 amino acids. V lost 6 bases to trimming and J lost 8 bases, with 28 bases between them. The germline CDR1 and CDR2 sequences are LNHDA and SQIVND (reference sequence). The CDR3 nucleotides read TGTGCCAGTAGCCAATACGGCCCGGCGGGGGGGGTAGAGGAAAAACTGTTTTTT. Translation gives CASSQYGPAGGVEEKLFF.